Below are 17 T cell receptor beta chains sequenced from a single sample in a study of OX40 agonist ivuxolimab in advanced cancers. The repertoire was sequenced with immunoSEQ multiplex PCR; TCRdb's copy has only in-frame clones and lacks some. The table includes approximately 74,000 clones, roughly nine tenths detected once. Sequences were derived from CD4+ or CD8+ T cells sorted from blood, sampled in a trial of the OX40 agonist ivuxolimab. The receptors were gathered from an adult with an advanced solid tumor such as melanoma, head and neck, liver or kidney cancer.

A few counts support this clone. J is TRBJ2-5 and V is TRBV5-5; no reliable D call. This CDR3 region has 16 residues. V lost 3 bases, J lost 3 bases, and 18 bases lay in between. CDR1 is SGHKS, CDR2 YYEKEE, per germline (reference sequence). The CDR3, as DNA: TGTGCCAGCAGCTCCCCCTTTGCCGTTGGAGAAGAGACCCAGTACTTC. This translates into CASSSPFAVGEETQYF.

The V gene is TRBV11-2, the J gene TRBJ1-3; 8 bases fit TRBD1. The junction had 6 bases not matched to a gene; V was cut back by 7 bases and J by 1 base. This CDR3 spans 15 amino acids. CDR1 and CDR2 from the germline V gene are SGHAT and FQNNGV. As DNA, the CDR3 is TGTGCCAGCATAGAAAGGACAGGGTCTGGAAACACCATATATTTT. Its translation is CASIERTGSGNTIYF.

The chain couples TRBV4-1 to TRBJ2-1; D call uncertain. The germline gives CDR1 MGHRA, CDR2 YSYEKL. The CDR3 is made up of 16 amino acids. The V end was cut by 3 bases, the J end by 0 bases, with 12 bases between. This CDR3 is CASSHLGPSSYNEQFF. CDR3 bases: TGCGCCAGCAGCCACCTCGGCCCAAGCTCCTACAATGAGCAGTTCTTC.

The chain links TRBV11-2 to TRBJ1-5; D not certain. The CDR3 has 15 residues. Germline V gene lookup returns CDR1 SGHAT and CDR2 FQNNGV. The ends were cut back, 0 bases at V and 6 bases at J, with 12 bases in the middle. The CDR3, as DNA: TGTGCCAGCAGCTTAGATCGGGGTTTAGGTCAGCCCCAGCATTTT. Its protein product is CASSLDRGLGQPQHF. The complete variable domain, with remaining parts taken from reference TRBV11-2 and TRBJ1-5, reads EAGVAQSPRYKIIEKRQSVAFWCNPISGHATLYWYQQILGQGPKLLIQFQNNGVVDDSQLPKDRFSAERLKGVDSTLKIQPAKLEDSAVYLCASSLDRGLGQPQHFGDGTRLSIL.

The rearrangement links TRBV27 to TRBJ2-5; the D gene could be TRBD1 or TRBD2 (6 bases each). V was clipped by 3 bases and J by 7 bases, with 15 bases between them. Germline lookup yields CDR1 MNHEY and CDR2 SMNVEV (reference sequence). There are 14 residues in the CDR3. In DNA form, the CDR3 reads TGTGCCAGCAGTTTGGGGGGCCGAGCGGGGACCCAGTACTTC. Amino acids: CASSLGGRAGTQYF.

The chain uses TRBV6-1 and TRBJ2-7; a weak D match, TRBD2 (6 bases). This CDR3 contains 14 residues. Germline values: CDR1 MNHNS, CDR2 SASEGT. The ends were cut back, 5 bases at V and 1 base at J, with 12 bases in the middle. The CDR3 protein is CASSNIAVSYEQYF. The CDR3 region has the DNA TGTGCCAGCAGTAATATAGCGGTGTCCTACGAGCAGTACTTC.

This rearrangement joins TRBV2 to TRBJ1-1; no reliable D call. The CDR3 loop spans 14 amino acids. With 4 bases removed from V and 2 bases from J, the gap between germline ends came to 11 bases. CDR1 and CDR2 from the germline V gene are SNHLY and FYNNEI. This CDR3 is CASSVWQTNTEAFF. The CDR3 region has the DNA TGTGCCAGCAGTGTCTGGCAGACCAACACTGAAGCTTTCTTT.

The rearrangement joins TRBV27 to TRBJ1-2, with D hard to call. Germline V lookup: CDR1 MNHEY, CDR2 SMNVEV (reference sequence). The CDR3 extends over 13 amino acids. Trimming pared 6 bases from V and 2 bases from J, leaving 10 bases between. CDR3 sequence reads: CASRPGRNYGYTF. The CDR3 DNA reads TGTGCCAGCAGACCAGGACGGAACTATGGCTACACCTTC.

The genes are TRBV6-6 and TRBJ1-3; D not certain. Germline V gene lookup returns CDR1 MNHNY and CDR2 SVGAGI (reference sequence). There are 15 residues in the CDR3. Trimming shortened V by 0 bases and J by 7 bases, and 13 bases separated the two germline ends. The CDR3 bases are TGTGCCAGCAGTTACTCCCCCGAGGTTGGCAACACCATATATTTT. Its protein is CASSYSPEVGNTIYF.

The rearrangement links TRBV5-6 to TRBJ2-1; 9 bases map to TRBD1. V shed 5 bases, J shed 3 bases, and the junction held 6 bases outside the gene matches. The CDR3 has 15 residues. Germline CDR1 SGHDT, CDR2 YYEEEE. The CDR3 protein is CASSSGTGRYNEQFF. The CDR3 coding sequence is TGTGCCAGCAGTTCCGGGACAGGGCGCTACAATGAGCAGTTCTTC.

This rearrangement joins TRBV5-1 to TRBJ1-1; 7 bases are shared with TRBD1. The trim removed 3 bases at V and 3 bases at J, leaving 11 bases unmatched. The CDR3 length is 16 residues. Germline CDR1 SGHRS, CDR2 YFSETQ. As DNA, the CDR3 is TGCGCCAGCAGCTCCGAAGGGGGCCTCAGGGACACTGAAGCTTTCTTT. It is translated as CASSSEGGLRDTEAFF.

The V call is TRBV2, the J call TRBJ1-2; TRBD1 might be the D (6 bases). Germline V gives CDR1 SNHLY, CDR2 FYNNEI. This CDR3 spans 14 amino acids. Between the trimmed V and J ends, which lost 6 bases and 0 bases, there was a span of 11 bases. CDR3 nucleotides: TGTGCCAGCAGGGAGACAGGTTCTAACTATGGCTACACCTTC. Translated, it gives CASRETGSNYGYTF. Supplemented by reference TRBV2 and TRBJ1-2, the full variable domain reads EPEVTQTPSHQVTQMGQEVILRCVPISNHLYFYWYRQILGQKVEFLVSFYNNEISEKSEIFDDQFSVERPDGSNFTLKIRSTKLEDSAMYFCASRETGSNYGYTFGSGTRLTVV.

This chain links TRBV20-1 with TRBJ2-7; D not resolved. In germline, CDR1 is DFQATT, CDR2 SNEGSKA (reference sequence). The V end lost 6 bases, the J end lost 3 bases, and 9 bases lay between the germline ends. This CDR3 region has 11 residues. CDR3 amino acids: CSAHSFYEQYF. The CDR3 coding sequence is TGCAGTGCCCACTCATTCTACGAGCAGTACTTC.

The CDR3 region has the DNA TGTGCCAGCAGCTTTCCTAGGGGCAATGAGCAGTTCTTC. This codes for CASSFPRGNEQFF. This chain links TRBV5-6 with TRBJ2-1; TRBD1 is a possible D gene (5 bases). Trimming stripped 2 bases from V and 6 bases from J, with 9 bases between. CDR1 SGHDT and CDR2 YYEEEE come from the germline V gene. The CDR3 is made up of 13 amino acids.

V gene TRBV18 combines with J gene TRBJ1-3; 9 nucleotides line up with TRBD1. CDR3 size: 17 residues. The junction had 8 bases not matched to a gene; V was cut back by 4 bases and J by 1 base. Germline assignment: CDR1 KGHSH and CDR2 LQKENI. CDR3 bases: TGTGCCAGCTCACGTTCAGGACAGGGGATATCTGGAAACACCATATATTTT. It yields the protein CASSRSGQGISGNTIYF.

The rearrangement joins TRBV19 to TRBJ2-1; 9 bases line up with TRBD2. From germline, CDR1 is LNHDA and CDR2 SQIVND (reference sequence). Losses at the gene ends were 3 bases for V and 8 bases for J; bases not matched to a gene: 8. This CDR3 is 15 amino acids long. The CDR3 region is CASSIGASGIDEQFF. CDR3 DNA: TGTGCCAGTAGTATTGGTGCTAGCGGGATCGATGAGCAGTTCTTC.

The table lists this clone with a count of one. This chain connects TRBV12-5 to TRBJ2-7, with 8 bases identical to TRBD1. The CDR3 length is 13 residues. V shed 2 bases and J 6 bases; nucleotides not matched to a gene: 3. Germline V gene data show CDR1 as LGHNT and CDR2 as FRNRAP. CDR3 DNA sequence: TGTGCTAGTGGTTTGCCGACAGGGGTCGAGCAGTACTTC. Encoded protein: CASGLPTGVEQYF.